The 8 T cell receptor beta chains below come from one sample, sequenced in a study of blood T cell repertoires in COVID-19. The table came from immunoSEQ multiplex PCR; TCRdb's copy has only in-frame clones and leaves some out. The sample carries over 90,000 clones, roughly 80% recorded once. The sample consisted of peripheral blood. Receptors were obtained from a man at least 80 years old with COVID-19, enrolled during active disease.

CDR3 region: CASTQLQGQGEAFF. Here the CDR3 DNA reads TGTGCCAGCACCCAACTTCAGGGACAGGGTGAAGCTTTCTTT. The rearrangement links TRBV6-5 to TRBJ1-1; 9 nucleotides align to TRBD1. The CDR3 extends over 14 amino acids. Germline V lookup: CDR1 MNHEY, CDR2 SVGAGI. With 7 bases clipped from V and 7 bases from J, the junction kept 10 bases outside the gene matches.

The chain has TRBV2 and TRBJ2-2; D gene unclear. The germline CDR1 and CDR2 sequences are SNHLY and FYNNEI. The CDR3 spans 15 residues. The ends were cut back, 5 bases at V and 4 bases at J, with 14 bases in the middle. Here the CDR3 DNA reads TGTGCCAGCAGTTCACACCGATCAGGCACCGGGGAGCTGTTTTTT. It specifies CASSSHRSGTGELFF.

The chain employs TRBV3-1 (or the pseudogene TRBV3-2) and TRBJ2-5; 9 bases map to TRBD2. V was clipped by 1 base and J by 3 bases; unmatched bases: 12. The CDR3 contains 18 residues. CDR1 LGHDT and CDR2 YNNKEL come from the germline V gene (reference sequence). This CDR3 is CASSQAFVGGGAKETQYF. In nucleotides, the CDR3 is TGTGCCAGCAGCCAAGCCTTCGTTGGCGGGGGGGCCAAAGAGACCCAGTACTTC.

The chain is built from TRBV4-1 and TRBJ2-3; TRBD2 matches 10 bases. The junction had 6 bases not matched to a gene; V was cut back by 4 bases and J by 2 bases. Germline V gene data show CDR1 as MGHRA and CDR2 as YSYEKL. This CDR3 has 16 residues. CDR3: CASSPSGTSDTDTQYF. In DNA, the CDR3 is TGCGCCAGCAGCCCAAGCGGGACTAGCGACACAGATACGCAGTATTTT.

The table lists this clone with a few counts. The CDR3 here is CATSSALGYQGSRYRTEAFF. The CDR3 coding sequence is TGTGCCACCAGCAGCGCTCTGGGGTACCAGGGGTCGCGCTATCGGACTGAAGCTTTCTTT. The gene calls are TRBV15 and TRBJ1-1, with D perhaps TRBD1 (6 bases). CDR1 is LNHNV, CDR2 YYDKDF, per germline (reference sequence). Trimming cost V 3 bases and J 5 bases, with 31 bases left between them. This CDR3 has 20 residues.

This chain uses TRBV14 with TRBJ2-3; weak D call: TRBD1 (5 bases). The CDR3 consists of 18 residues. Between the trimmed V and J ends, which lost 4 bases and 7 bases, there was a span of 27 bases. Per germline, CDR1 SGHDN and CDR2 FVKESK. This chain's CDR3 is CASSPYPLGARMMYTQYF. In nucleotides, the CDR3 is TGTGCCAGCAGCCCTTATCCCCTTGGGGCGAGGATGATGTATACGCAGTATTTT.

The chain recombines TRBV30 with TRBJ1-5; D may be TRBD1 (5 bases). Germline V gives CDR1 GTSNPN, CDR2 SVGIG (reference sequence). V lost 4 bases and J 7 bases, leaving 14 bases between the germline ends. The CDR3 is 13 residues long. This CDR3 reads CAWKAGWNQPQHF. The CDR3, as DNA: TGTGCCTGGAAGGCAGGGTGGAACCAGCCCCAGCATTTT.

The chain couples TRBV5-1 to TRBJ2-3; D perhaps matches TRBD2 (5 bases). The CDR3 totals 15 residues. V gave up 5 bases and J gave up 0 bases, with 13 bases separating them. Germline lookup yields CDR1 SGHRS and CDR2 YFSETQ. CDR3 in amino acids: CASREAISSTDTQYF. CDR3 coding DNA: TGCGCCAGCAGGGAGGCCATTTCTAGCACAGATACGCAGTATTTT. Drawing the rest from reference TRBV5-1 and TRBJ2-3, the complete variable domain is KAGVTQTPRYLIKTRGQQVTLSCSPISGHRSVSWYQQTPGQGLQFLFEYFSETQRNKGNFPGRFSGRQFSNSRSEMNVSTLELGDSALYLCASREAISSTDTQYFGPGTRLTVL.